A selection of T cell receptor beta chains follows, all from one sample in a study of identical twins. TCRdb fed the 5' RACE reads into MiXCR, producing one record per CDR3 protein. The table lists under 900,000 distinct CDR3 sequences, about 12% of them singletons. These data were also reused for a study on yellow fever vaccine responses in identical twins.

The material sequenced was PBMCs. These receptors all come from a woman in her late teens or twenties in good health. The CDR3 runs from the conserved cysteine through the conserved F or W.

J: TRBJ2-1; V: TRBV2; CDR3: CASRNLGSFF
J: TRBJ2-7; V: TRBV12-3/TRBV12-4; CDR3: CASRLAGTGGYEQYF
J: TRBJ2-2; V: TRBV28; CDR3: CASSPTGVWNTGELFF
J: TRBJ1-3; V: TRBV11-2; CDR3: CASSSQGTGNTIYF
J: TRBJ1-2; V: TRBV20-1; CDR3: CSARVQGGSYGYTF
J: TRBJ2-5; V: TRBV7-9; CDR3: CASSSGFAEQETQYF
J: TRBJ2-7; V: TRBV6-6; CDR3: CASSSTGHGEQYF
J: TRBJ2-7; V: TRBV20-1; CDR3: CSARAGSGRVLYEQYF
J: TRBJ1-3; V: TRBV15; CDR3: CATSRDSNSGNTIYF
J: TRBJ2-5; V: TRBV5-1; CDR3: CASSLEGGRETQYF
J: TRBJ2-4; V: TRBV20-1; CDR3: CSANPSGRVAAKNIQYF
J: TRBJ2-5; V: TRBV24-1; CDR3: CATSDLIPQGGSETQYF
J: TRBJ1-1; V: TRBV7-9; CDR3: CASSLARSGTEAFF
J: TRBJ1-1; V: TRBV14; CDR3: CASRPGQGSAEAFF
J: TRBJ2-2; V: TRBV7-2; CDR3: CASSLVGQPNTGELFF
J: TRBJ2-4; V: TRBV12-3/TRBV12-4; CDR3: CASKGVAKNIQYF
J: TRBJ1-1; V: TRBV11-3; CDR3: CASSPRGDTTEAFF
J: TRBJ2-2; V: TRBV5-1; CDR3: CASSFLDRRSTGELFF
J: TRBJ1-2; V: TRBV20-1; CDR3: CSARDLGGTNYGYTF
J: TRBJ1-6; V: TRBV4-1; CDR3: CASSGGRTGVHSPLHF
J: TRBJ2-2; V: TRBV7-2; CDR3: CASSHDRGRRTGELFF
J: TRBJ2-1; V: TRBV24-1; CDR3: CATSGSGQGVHNEQFF